This T cell receptor beta chain was identified in a study of a mutant IDH1 vaccine in newly diagnosed glioma. Study in general: Most patients had received both radiotherapy and temozolomide, the prior options being radiotherapy, temozolomide, or both.

The method was immunoSEQ multiplex PCR; TCRdb's version includes in-frame clones alone and lacks a portion of them. The sample includes about 60,000 clones, about 86% of them seen just once. The germline V gene has CDR1 SGDLS and CDR2 YYNGEE. Unmatched junction bases numbered 3, after V lost 3 bases and J lost 4 bases. This CDR3 has 14 amino acids. Points on this clone: Its antigen remains unknown.

Regarding time point: week 35, safety follow-up. With topical imiquimod, each dose of the vaccine consisted of 300 ug of mutant IDH1 20-mer peptide. The origin of this receptor is a man between 40 and 49 years old with glioma. The rearrangement uses TRBV9 and TRBJ2-3; 9 nucleotides match TRBD1. The sequenced sample was PBMCs, obtained from a glioma patient whose treatment included an IDH1 peptide vaccine. The CDR3 nucleotides are TGTGCCAGCAGCGGGGGGGACAGGGCAGATACGCAGTATTTT. This gives the protein CASSGGDRADTQYF. Combining the CDR3 with reference TRBV9 and TRBJ2-3 gives the whole variable domain DSGVTQTPKHLITATGQRVTLRCSPRSGDLSVYWYQQSLDQGLQFLIQYYNGEERAKGNILERFSAQQFPDLHSELNLSSLELGDSALYFCASSGGDRADTQYFGPGTRLTVL.